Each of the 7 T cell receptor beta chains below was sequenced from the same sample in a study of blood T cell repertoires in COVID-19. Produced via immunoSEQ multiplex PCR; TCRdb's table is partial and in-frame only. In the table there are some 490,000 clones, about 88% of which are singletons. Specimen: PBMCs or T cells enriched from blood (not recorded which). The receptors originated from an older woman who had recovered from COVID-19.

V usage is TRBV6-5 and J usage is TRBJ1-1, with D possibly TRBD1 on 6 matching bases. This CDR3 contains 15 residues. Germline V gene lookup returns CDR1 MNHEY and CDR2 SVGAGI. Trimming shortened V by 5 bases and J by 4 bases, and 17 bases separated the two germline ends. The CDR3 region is CASSQYREGGTEAFF. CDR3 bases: TGTGCCAGCAGTCAATACAGGGAAGGGGGCACTGAAGCTTTCTTT.

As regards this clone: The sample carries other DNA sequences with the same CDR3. CDR3 loop: CASSPGTANTGELFF. The CDR3 DNA sequence: TGCGCCAGCAGCCCCGGGACAGCAAACACCGGGGAGCTGTTTTTT. This chain connects TRBV5-1 to TRBJ2-2; 7 bases agree with TRBD1. J was trimmed by 2 bases and V by 4 bases; bases with no gene match: 5. CDR1 SGHRS and CDR2 YFSETQ come from the germline V gene. The CDR3 totals 15 residues.

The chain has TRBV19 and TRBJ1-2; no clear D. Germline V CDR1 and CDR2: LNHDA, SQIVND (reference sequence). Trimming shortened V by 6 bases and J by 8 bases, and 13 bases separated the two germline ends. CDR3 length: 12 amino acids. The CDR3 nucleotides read TGTGCCAGTAGACGTTTGACGGGAGGCTACACCTTC. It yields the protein CASRRLTGGYTF.

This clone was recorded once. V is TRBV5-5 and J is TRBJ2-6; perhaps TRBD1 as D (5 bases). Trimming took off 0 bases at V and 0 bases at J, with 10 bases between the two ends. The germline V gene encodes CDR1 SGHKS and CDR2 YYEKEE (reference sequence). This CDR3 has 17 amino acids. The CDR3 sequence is CASSLEQVFSGANVLTF. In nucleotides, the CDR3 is TGTGCCAGCAGCTTGGAACAGGTTTTCTCTGGGGCCAACGTCCTGACTTTC.

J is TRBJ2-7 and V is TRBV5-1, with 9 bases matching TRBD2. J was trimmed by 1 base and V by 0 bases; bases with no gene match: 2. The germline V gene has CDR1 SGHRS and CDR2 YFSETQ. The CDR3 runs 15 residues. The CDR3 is CASSLGLAGSYEQYV. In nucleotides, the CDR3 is TGCGCCAGCAGCTTGGGGCTAGCGGGGTCCTACGAGCAGTACGTC.

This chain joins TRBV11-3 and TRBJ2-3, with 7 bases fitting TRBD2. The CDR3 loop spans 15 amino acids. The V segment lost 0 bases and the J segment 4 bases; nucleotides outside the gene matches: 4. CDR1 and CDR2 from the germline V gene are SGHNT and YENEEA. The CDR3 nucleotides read TGTGCCAGCAGCTTAGAGGGGGGGAGTGCAGATACGCAGTATTTT. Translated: CASSLEGGSADTQYF.

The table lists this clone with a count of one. The CDR3 is CASSERDTFSGNTIYF. The CDR3 coding sequence is TGTGCCAGCAGTGAAAGGGACACGTTCTCTGGAAACACCATATATTTT. The rearrangement joins TRBV2 to TRBJ1-3, with D possibly matching TRBD1 (6 bases). The CDR3 is 16 residues long. V was cut by 2 bases and J by 0 bases, with 11 bases left in between. In germline, CDR1 is SNHLY, CDR2 FYNNEI.